This TCR beta chain was captured by sequencing in a study of shared clonotypes between healthy human individuals. With 11 bases removed from V and 4 bases from J, the gap between germline ends came to 17 bases. CDR3 length: 13 residues. Germline CDR1 and CDR2: MGHDK and SYGVNS. The assay used deep level. Sequencing used immunoSEQ multiplex PCR; TCRdb keeps in-frame clones, though not all of them. The sample holds 2 million to 2.5 million clones, 85% to 95% seen once. With regard to this clone: Antigen unknown.

Findings and caveats of the study: Blood alone was sampled, and tissue repertoires likely differ.

The chain uses TRBV25-1 and TRBJ2-5; possible D gene TRBD1, 6 bases. Sequencing was performed on naive CD4+ T cells from PBMCs. Subset noted: CD45RA+ positively selected. The receptor comes from a man younger than 35 in good health. Some clones in this sample may be carry-over from other donors' samples. The CDR3 DNA follows: TGTGCCTGTGCGGCACAGGGAAGAGAGACCCAGTACTTC. Translating it yields CACAAQGRETQYF. The whole variable domain, filled in from reference TRBV25-1 and TRBJ2-5, reads EADIYQTPRYLVIGTGKKITLECSQTMGHDKMYWYQQDPGMELHLIHYSYGVNSTEKGDLSSESTVSRIRTEHFPLTLESARPSHTSQYLCACAAQGRETQYFGPGTRLLVL.